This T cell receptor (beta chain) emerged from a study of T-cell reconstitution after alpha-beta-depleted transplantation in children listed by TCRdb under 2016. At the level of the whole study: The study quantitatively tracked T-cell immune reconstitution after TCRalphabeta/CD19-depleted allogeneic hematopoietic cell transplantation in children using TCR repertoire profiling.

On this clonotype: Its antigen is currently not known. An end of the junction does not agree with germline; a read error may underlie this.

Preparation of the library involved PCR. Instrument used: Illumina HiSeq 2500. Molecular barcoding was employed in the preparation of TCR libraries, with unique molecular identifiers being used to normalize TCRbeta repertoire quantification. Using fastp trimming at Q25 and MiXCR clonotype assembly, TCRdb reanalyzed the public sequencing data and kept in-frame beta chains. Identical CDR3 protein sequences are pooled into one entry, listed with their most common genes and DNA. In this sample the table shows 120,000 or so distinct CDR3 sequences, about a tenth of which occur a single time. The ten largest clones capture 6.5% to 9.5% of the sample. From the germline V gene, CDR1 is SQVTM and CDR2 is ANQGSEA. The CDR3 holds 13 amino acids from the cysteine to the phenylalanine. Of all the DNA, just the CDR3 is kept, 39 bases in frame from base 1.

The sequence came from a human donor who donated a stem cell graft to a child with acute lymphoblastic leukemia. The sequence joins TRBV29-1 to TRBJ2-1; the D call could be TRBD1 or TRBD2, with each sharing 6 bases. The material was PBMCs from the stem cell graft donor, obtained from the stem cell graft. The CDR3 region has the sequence CSGGRDSCNEQFF. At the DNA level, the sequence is TGCAGTGGGGGCAGGGACTCCTGCAATGAGCAGTTCTTT.